The entry that follows covers one TCR beta chain sequence. Produced via immunoSEQ multiplex PCR; TCRdb's table is partial and in-frame only. The table includes 250,000 or so clones, approximately 86% detected once. With 4 bases removed from V and 0 bases from J, the gap between germline ends came to 6 bases. The germline CDR1 and CDR2 sequences are SNHLY and FYNNEI. This CDR3 comprises 14 residues. This entry comes from a study of blood T cell repertoires in COVID-19. The sequenced sample consisted of PBMCs or T cells enriched from blood (not recorded which). The chain is built from TRBV2 and TRBJ2-2, with no clear D. The receptor's source is a woman aged 45-65 years who had recovered from COVID-19. CDR3 in DNA: TGTGCCAGCAGTGTCTCGGCGAACACCGGGGAGCTGTTTTTT. Amino acid sequence: CASSVSANTGELFF.